The sequence of this T cell receptor (beta chain) was determined in a study of blood T cell repertoires in COVID-19. The ends lost 3 bases at V and 1 base at J; junction bases unmatched: 6. Per the germline V gene, CDR1 is SGHVS and CDR2 is FNYEAQ. The CDR3 contains 17 residues. Enrollment of patients from Seattle took place during active infection, with longitudinal follow-up. Data came from immunoSEQ multiplex PCR; TCRdb stores just in-frame clones and leaves some out. This sample has about 160,000 clones, with just under 90% found just once. V and J are TRBV7-6 and TRBJ2-2, with 9 nucleotides matching TRBD1. The receptor comes from a woman in her 70s with COVID-19, enrolled during active disease. Material: peripheral blood. CDR3 bases: TGTGCCAGCAGCTTTAAACCGGGACAGGGGAACACCGGGGAGCTGTTTTTT. Protein: CASSFKPGQGNTGELFF.